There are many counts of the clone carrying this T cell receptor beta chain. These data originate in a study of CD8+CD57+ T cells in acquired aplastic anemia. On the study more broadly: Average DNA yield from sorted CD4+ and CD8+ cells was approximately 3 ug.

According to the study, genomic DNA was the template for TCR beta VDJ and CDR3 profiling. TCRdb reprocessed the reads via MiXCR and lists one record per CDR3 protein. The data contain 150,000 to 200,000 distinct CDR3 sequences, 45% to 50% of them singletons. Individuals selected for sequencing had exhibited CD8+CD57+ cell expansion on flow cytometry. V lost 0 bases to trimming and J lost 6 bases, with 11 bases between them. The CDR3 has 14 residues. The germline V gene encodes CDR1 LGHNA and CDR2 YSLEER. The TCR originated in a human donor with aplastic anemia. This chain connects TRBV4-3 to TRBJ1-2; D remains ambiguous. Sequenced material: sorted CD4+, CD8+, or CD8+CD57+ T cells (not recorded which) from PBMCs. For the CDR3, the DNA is TGCGCCAGCAGCCAAGAGCCCCGCAGCGATGGCTACACCTTC. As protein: CASSQEPRSDGYTF.